What follows are 21 T cell receptor beta chains derived from one specimen sequenced in a study of T cells expressing NK-cell markers. TCRdb reprocessed the 5' RACE reads and reports one entry per CDR3 protein, with no DNA. The sample table sets out about 390,000 distinct CDR3 sequences. The sample taken for sequencing was blood T cells: a sorted CD56 or NKG2C T cell subset, CD4+ or CD8+ T cells, or bulk PBMC T cells (not recorded which). The receptor source for this set is a woman aged 50 to 60 in good health.

J is TRBJ2-1 and V is TRBV27; TCRdb outputs TRBD1, but without DNA this stays unchecked. CDR3 length: 14 amino acids. The germline gives CDR1 MNHEY, CDR2 SMNVEV (reference sequence). This CDR3 is CASRGTRSYNEQFF.

The chain couples TRBV4-1 to TRBJ1-1; TCRdb gives TRBD1 as the D gene, but with no DNA this cannot be confirmed. Germline values: CDR1 MGHRA, CDR2 YSYEKL. The CDR3 length is 15 residues. This chain's CDR3 is CASSLAQGARTEAFF.

J is TRBJ2-1 and V is TRBV12-3 or TRBV12-4; TCRdb designates TRBD2, a call that cannot be tested without DNA. The CDR3 contains 15 residues. Here the CDR3 reads CASSTGLARSNEQFF.

The chain carries TRBV7-3 and TRBJ2-5; with no DNA, the TCRdb D assignment of TRBD1 cannot be verified. The germline V gene has CDR1 SGHTA and CDR2 FQGTGA. This CDR3 region has 15 residues. CDR3: CASSLSWRPGETQYF. Supplemented by reference TRBV7-3 and TRBJ2-5, the full variable domain reads GAGVSQTPSNKVTEKGKYVELRCDPISGHTALYWYRQSLGQGPEFLIYFQGTGAADDSGLPNDRFFAVRPEGSVSTLKIQRTERGDSAVYLCASSLSWRPGETQYFGPGTRLLVL.

CDR3 in amino acids: CASSFGQASSYEQYF. The chain combines TRBV27 with TRBJ2-7; there is no DNA to check the TCRdb D call of TRBD1. The V gene's germline CDR1 is MNHEY and CDR2 SMNVEV (reference sequence). There are 15 residues in the CDR3.

J is TRBJ1-6 and V is TRBV5-1; TCRdb returns TRBD1, unconfirmable since there is no DNA. The germline V gene has CDR1 SGHRS and CDR2 YFSETQ. The CDR3 loop spans 15 amino acids. CDR3 protein: CASSLRQGVNSPLHF.

The rearrangement links TRBV6-5 to TRBJ1-1. The length of the CDR3 is 11 residues. Germline V lookup: CDR1 MNHEY, CDR2 SVGAGI. CDR3: CASTRRGEAFF.

The CDR3 region is CASSLSLQGGEQYF. This sequence joins TRBV5-1 and TRBJ2-7; the TCRdb call, TRBD1, lacks DNA for checking. Per the germline V gene, CDR1 is SGHRS and CDR2 is YFSETQ. This CDR3 has 14 amino acids.

This chain's CDR3 is CASSIGREGLDTQYF. J is TRBJ2-3 and V is TRBV5-1; as DNA is missing, the TRBD2 call by TCRdb cannot be tested. The CDR3 spans 15 residues. CDR1 and CDR2 (germline): SGHRS, YFSETQ.

The rearrangement uses TRBV12-3 or TRBV12-4 and TRBJ2-1; TCRdb calls TRBD1, which cannot be checked without DNA. The CDR3 loop spans 15 amino acids. CDR3 protein: CASSLAPDHPYEQFF.

V usage is TRBV11-2 and J usage is TRBJ2-3. From germline, CDR1 is SGHAT and CDR2 FQNNGV. The CDR3 totals 15 residues. The CDR3 loop reads CASSLDPGRTDTQYF.

The V and J genes are TRBV11-2 and TRBJ2-5; the D call from TCRdb, TRBD1, cannot be confirmed without DNA. Germline lookup yields CDR1 SGHAT and CDR2 FQNNGV. The CDR3 contains 15 residues. CDR3 amino acids: CASSFRDWGQETQYF.

The CDR3 sequence: CSVVSADTQYF. The chain carries TRBV29-1 and TRBJ2-3. CDR3 size: 11 residues. Germline V gene sequence: CDR1 SQVTM, CDR2 ANQGSEA.

The chain carries TRBV24-1 and TRBJ2-1; no DNA is available, so the TRBD2 call from TCRdb remains unchecked. The CDR3 totals 13 residues. Germline lookup yields CDR1 KGHDR and CDR2 SFDVKD. This chain's CDR3 is CATGTSGPNEQFF.

The rearrangement uses TRBV20-1 and TRBJ1-6; without DNA, the TCRdb call of TRBD1 cannot be checked. The CDR3 loop spans 14 amino acids. Looked up from germline, CDR1 is DFQATT and CDR2 is SNEGSKA (reference sequence). CDR3 loop: CSASVPGPNSPLHF.

The gene calls are TRBV4-2 and TRBJ2-1; TCRdb gives TRBD2 as the D gene, but with no DNA this cannot be confirmed. CDR1 is LGHNA, CDR2 YNFKEQ, per germline. The CDR3 loop spans 15 amino acids. CDR3 residues: CASSQDWQAGEGQFF.

The V gene is TRBV3-1, the J gene TRBJ2-7; TCRdb selects TRBD2, and the lack of DNA leaves this call unchecked. Germline V CDR1 and CDR2: LGHDT, YNNKEL (reference sequence). This CDR3 is built from 14 residues. The CDR3 spells CASSETSGSLEQYF.

The V gene is TRBV28, the J gene TRBJ2-4; the TCRdb D gene call, TRBD2, has no DNA to confirm it. The CDR3 covers 16 residues. Germline assignment: CDR1 MDHEN and CDR2 SYDVKM. CDR3 sequence reads: CASSLLGDLAKNIQYF.

The chain combines TRBV6-5 with TRBJ1-1; TCRdb proposes TRBD1, but this gene call is untestable without DNA. The CDR3 is 15 residues long. Germline-derived CDR1 and CDR2 are MNHEY and SVGAGI. The CDR3 is CASSTRGRGRTEAFF.

This chain uses TRBV27 with TRBJ2-1; the D call of TRBD1 rests on TCRdb alone, since no DNA is present to check it. In germline, CDR1 is MNHEY, CDR2 SMNVEV (reference sequence). This CDR3 region has 14 residues. CDR3 region: CASSDEGGGGEQFF.

The V call is TRBV9, the J call TRBJ2-1; TCRdb designates TRBD2, a call that cannot be tested without DNA. The CDR3 length is 16 residues. CDR1 SGDLS and CDR2 YYNGEE come from the germline V gene. The CDR3: CASSVVWLAGTNEQFF. Full variable domain (outside the CDR3, taken from reference TRBV9 and TRBJ2-1): DSGVTQTPKHLITATGQRVTLRCSPRSGDLSVYWYQQSLDQGLQFLIQYYNGEERAKGNILERFSAQQFPDLHSELNLSSLELGDSALYFCASSVVWLAGTNEQFFGPGTRLTVL.